The entry below gives a single T cell receptor (beta chain) sequence along with its context. Looked up from germline, CDR1 is SNHLY and CDR2 is FYNNEI. The CDR3 covers 13 residues. The V end was cut by 10 bases, the J end by 0 bases, with 10 bases between. Per the authors' pipeline: Reference gene primer amplification gave nucleated cell count estimates. Method: immunoSEQ multiplex PCR; TCRdb's copy keeps in-frame clones and lacks some. V and J calls plus clone size are reproduced from that table; the DNA served to infer D and trimming. The sample contains 95,000 to 110,000 clones, roughly 87% of which appear only once. This specimen belongs to a study of blood T cell repertoires in COVID-19. Study overall: Specimens from acute and convalescent COVID-19 originated in the United States, Italy and Spain. Sample material is recorded as cDNA or gDNA derived from T cells, B-cell-depleted T cells, or PBMCs.

The sequenced sample consisted of peripheral blood. The source is a human donor in a cohort sampled during active COVID-19. The chain combines TRBV2 with TRBJ1-5; a weak D match, TRBD1 (5 bases). CDR3 bases: TGTGCCACGAGGGGAGGTAGCAATCAGCCCCAGCATTTT. Translation: CATRGGSNQPQHF.